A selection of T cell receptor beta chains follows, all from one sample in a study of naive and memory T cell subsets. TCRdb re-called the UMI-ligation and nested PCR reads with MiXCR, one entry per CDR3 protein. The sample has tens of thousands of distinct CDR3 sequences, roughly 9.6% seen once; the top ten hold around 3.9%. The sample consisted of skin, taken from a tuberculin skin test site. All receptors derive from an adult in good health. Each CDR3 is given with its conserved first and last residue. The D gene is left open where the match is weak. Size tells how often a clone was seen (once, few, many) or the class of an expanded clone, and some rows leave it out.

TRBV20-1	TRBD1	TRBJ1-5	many	CSATGGQRFRSNQPQHF	TGCAGTGCTACCGGGGGACAGAGATTTAGAAGCAATCAGCCCCAGCATTTT
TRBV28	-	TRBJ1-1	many	CASSSTPPQGETEAFF	TGTGCCAGCAGTTCCACCCCTCCACAGGGAGAGACTGAAGCTTTCTTT
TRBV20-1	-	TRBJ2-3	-	CSARPGGGTDTQYF	TGCAGTGCTAGGCCGGGCGGGGGCACAGATACGCAGTATTTT
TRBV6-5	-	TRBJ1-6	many	CASCAGRNSPLHF	TGTGCCAGCTGTGCAGGGCGCAATTCACCCCTCCACTTT
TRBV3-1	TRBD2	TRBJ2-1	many	CASSHRLAGGDEQFF	TGTGCCAGCAGCCACAGACTAGCGGGAGGTGATGAGCAGTTCTTC
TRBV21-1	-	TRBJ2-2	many	CASSNSQEPGSCFF	-
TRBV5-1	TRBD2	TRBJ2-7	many	CASSANGLVGIYEQYF	TGCGCCAGCAGCGCGAACGGACTAGTTGGAATCTACGAGCAGTACTTC
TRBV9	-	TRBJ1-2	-	CASSVEARDGYTF	TGTGCCAGCAGCGTAGAGGCCAGGGATGGCTACACCTTC
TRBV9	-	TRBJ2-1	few	CASSVLTVDEQFF	TGTGCCAGCAGCGTACTAACCGTGGATGAGCAGTTCTTC
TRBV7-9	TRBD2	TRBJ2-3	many	CASSATISGSTDTQYF	TGTGCCAGCAGCGCAACGATTAGCGGGAGTACAGATACGCAGTATTTT
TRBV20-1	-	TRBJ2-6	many	CSARDDTSSGANVLTF	TGCAGTGCTAGAGATGATACAAGCTCTGGGGCCAACGTCCTGACTTTC
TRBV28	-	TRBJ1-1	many	CASSYQQGRTEAFF	TGTGCCAGCAGTTACCAGCAGGGCCGCACTGAAGCTTTCTTT
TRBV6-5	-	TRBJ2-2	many	CASSFQTPNTGELFF	TGTGCCAGCAGTTTCCAGACTCCAAACACCGGGGAGCTGTTTTTT
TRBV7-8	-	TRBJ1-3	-	CASSSPRNTIYF	TGTGCCAGCAGCTCGCCACGGAACACCATATATTTT
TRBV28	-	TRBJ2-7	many	CASSPLAWTRGDARSYEQYF	TGTGCCAGCAGTCCATTGGCCTGGACAAGGGGGGATGCTCGCTCCTACGAGCAGTACTTC
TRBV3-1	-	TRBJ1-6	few	CASSQEGYNNSPLHF	TGTGCCAGCAGCCAAGAAGGGTACAATAATTCACCCCTCCACTTT
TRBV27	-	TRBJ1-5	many	CASSPTGANQPQHF	TGTGCCAGCAGTCCGACAGGAGCCAATCAGCCCCAGCATTTT
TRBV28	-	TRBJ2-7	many	CASLSGQFDSYEQYF	TGTGCCAGCTTGAGCGGACAGTTTGACTCCTACGAGCAGTACTTC
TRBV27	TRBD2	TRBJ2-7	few	CANTSGRWYEQYF	TGTGCCAATACTAGCGGGAGGTGGTACGAGCAGTACTTC